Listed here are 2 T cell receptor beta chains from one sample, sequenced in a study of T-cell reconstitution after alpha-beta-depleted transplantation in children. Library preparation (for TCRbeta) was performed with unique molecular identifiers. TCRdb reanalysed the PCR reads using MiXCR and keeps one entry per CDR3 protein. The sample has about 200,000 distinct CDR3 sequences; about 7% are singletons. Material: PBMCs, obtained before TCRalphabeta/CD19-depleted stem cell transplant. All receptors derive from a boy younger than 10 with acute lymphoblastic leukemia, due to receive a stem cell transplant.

CDR3 loop: CASSPPGGPTGELFF. In nucleotides, the CDR3 is TGTGCCAGCAGTCCACCAGGGGGCCCCACCGGGGAGCTGTTTTTT. This chain joins TRBV12-3 or TRBV12-4 and TRBJ2-2; 8 bases are a match to TRBD1. The V gene end was trimmed by 5 bases and the J gene end by 4 bases; junction bases not matched to a gene: 6. The CDR3 length is 15 residues.

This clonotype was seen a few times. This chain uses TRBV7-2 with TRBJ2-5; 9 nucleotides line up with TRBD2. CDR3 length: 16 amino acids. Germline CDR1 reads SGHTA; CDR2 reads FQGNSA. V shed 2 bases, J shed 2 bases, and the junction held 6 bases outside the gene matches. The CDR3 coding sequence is TGTGCCAGCAGCTTAAATGGCGGGAGGGCGCAAGAGACCCAGTACTTC. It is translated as CASSLNGGRAQETQYF.